Presented here are 23 T cell receptor beta chains from one specimen sequenced in a study of T cells in Graves' hyperthyroidism and ophthalmopathy (dated by TCRdb to the late 2010s). To prepare the library, multiplex PCR was applied. Data came from an Illumina HiSeq 2000. TCR beta CDR3 regions were amplified from RNA transcripts. A first-round RT-PCR of the TCR CDR3 used the HTBI primer set with the Qiagen OneStep RT-PCR kit. TCRdb passed the public sequencing reads through fastp at Q25 and MiXCR, retaining productive beta sequences. Each entry is one CDR3 protein sequence, shown with its most common DNA and genes. The sample data list roughly 420,000 distinct CDR3 sequences, and 15% to 17% of these were observed just once. The ten largest clones add up to approximately 8% of the sample. Sequencing was carried out using blood. All receptors derive from a woman younger than 35 with Graves' hyperthyroidism.

This clonotype showed up many times. The V call is TRBV28, the J call TRBJ1-5; 7 bases are shared with TRBD1. J was trimmed by 5 bases and V by 8 bases; bases with no gene match: 15. The CDR3 spans 16 residues. Germline V gene lookup returns CDR1 MDHEN and CDR2 SYDVKM. Written as DNA, the CDR3 is TGTGCCAGCGGACCACCGGGACAGACACTATATCAGCCCCAGCATTTT. Residues: CASGPPGQTLYQPQHF.

The genes are TRBV3-1 and TRBJ2-2; unclear D gene. The germline CDR1 and CDR2 sequences are LGHDT and YNNKEL (reference sequence). CDR3 length: 14 amino acids. Trimming removed 4 bases from V and 4 bases from J, with 10 bases in between. The CDR3 DNA is TGTGCCAGCAGCCCGATGGTGGTCACCGGGGAGCTGTTTTTT. Residues: CASSPMVVTGELFF.

This chain uses TRBV6-1 with TRBJ1-5, with D unclear. The germline V gene has CDR1 MNHNS and CDR2 SASEGT. This CDR3 comprises 16 residues. Trimming pared 6 bases from V and 1 base from J, leaving 16 bases between. The CDR3 protein is CASSPDPGGSNQPQHF. CDR3 nucleotides: TGTGCCAGCAGCCCGGACCCCGGCGGGAGCAATCAGCCCCAGCATTTT.

This clonotype was seen ten or more times. The gene calls are TRBV5-1 and TRBJ2-1, with D uncertain. The CDR3 loop spans 13 amino acids. Germline V gives CDR1 SGHRS, CDR2 YFSETQ. V lost 1 base and J lost 4, with 6 bases in between. CDR3 DNA sequence: TGCGCCAGCAGCTTGAAGTTTTACAATGAGCAGTTCTTC. Its protein is CASSLKFYNEQFF.

This clonotype has more than one count but fewer than ten. The rearrangement joins TRBV5-5 to TRBJ1-2; 9 bases match TRBD1. Germline V gene lookup returns CDR1 SGHKS and CDR2 YYEKEE (reference sequence). V gave up 3 bases and J gave up 7 bases; unmatched junction bases: 7. The CDR3 contains 14 residues. The CDR3 DNA is TGTGCCAGCAGCTCCCCGGGACAGGGTCGTGGCTACACCTTC. It yields the protein CASSSPGQGRGYTF. The complete variable domain, with remaining parts taken from reference TRBV5-5 and TRBJ1-2, reads DAGVTQSPTHLIKTRGQQVTLRCSPISGHKSVSWYQQVLGQGPQFIFQYYEKEERGRGNFPDRFSARQFPNYSSELNVNALLLGDSALYLCASSSPGQGRGYTFGSGTRLTVV.

At least ten counts were recorded for this clonotype. This chain links TRBV11-3 with TRBJ2-1; a possible D gene is TRBD2 (5 bases). V lost 6 bases, J lost 8 bases, and 14 bases lay in between. The CDR3 has 13 amino acids. Per germline, CDR1 SGHNT and CDR2 YENEEA. DNA of the CDR3: TGTGCCAGCAGTACCCCTCTTAGCGATGAGCAGTTCTTC. Translated: CASSTPLSDEQFF.

In this sample, this clonotype turned up many times. CDR3 DNA sequence: TGCAGTGCTAGGGTTAGTCTATTGTATGGCTACACCTTC. Its translation is CSARVSLLYGYTF. The chain employs TRBV20-1 and TRBJ1-2; no reliable D call. Per the germline V gene, CDR1 is DFQATT and CDR2 is SNEGSKA (reference sequence). CDR3 size: 13 residues. Trimming removed 3 bases from V and 5 bases from J, with 13 bases in between.

The rearrangement uses TRBV6-2 or TRBV6-3 and TRBJ2-1; D is unresolved. The CDR3 sequence is 12 residues long. Per germline, CDR1 MNHEY and CDR2 SVGEGT. V lost 6 bases and J lost 9, with 12 bases in between. This CDR3 is CASSSPVSEQFF. The CDR3 bases are TGTGCCAGCAGCTCGCCCGTAAGTGAGCAGTTCTTC.

Ten or more counts support this clonotype. This chain uses TRBV7-9 with TRBJ2-5; TRBD1 might be the D (5 bases). Trimming left V 5 bases short and J 4 bases short, with 14 bases between. Germline V CDR1 and CDR2: SEHNR, FQNEAQ (reference sequence). This CDR3 region has 14 residues. CDR3 nucleotides: TGTGCCAGCAGCACCCTCCAGGGCCGAGAGACCCAGTACTTC. This codes for CASSTLQGRETQYF.

The rearrangement joins TRBV10-3 to TRBJ2-3; 7 positions match TRBD2. V was clipped by 0 bases and J by 1 base; unmatched bases: 1. Germline V CDR1 and CDR2: ENHRY, SYGVKD. This CDR3 has 15 amino acids. In DNA, the CDR3 is TGTGCCATCAGTGAGTCGCTAGCGGGCACAGATACGCAGTATTTT. As protein: CAISESLAGTDTQYF.

This clonotype was counted a few times. The CDR3 loop is CASRDLKQPQHF. The CDR3 bases are TGTGCCAGCAGGGACCTGAAGCAGCCCCAGCATTTT. The V gene is TRBV6-1, the J gene TRBJ1-5; D not resolved. The CDR3 covers 12 residues. CDR1 is MNHNS, CDR2 SASEGT, per germline. V lost 6 bases and J lost 7, with 10 bases in between.

This clonotype was recorded many times. The chain employs TRBV6-1 and TRBJ1-5; TRBD1 matches 10 bases. Trimming took 6 bases from V and 3 from J; bases not matched to a gene: 11. CDR1 and CDR2 from the germline V gene are MNHNS and SASEGT. The CDR3 is 17 amino acids. The CDR3 coding sequence is TGTGCCAGCAGGCCGGGACAGGGGAGGGAGGACAATCAGCCCCAGCATTTT. It yields the protein CASRPGQGREDNQPQHF.

This clonotype was counted many times. The V call is TRBV20-1, the J call TRBJ2-1; D could derive from TRBD1 or TRBD2 (5 bases each). Germline values: CDR1 DFQATT, CDR2 SNEGSKA (reference sequence). This CDR3 region has 14 residues. With 1 base removed from V and 2 bases from J, the gap between germline ends came to 9 bases. The CDR3 spells CSARARGPYNEQFF. Written as DNA, the CDR3 is TGCAGTGCTAGAGCCCGGGGCCCCTACAATGAGCAGTTCTTC.

The chain's CDR3 is CASSLDTGGQPQHF. The CDR3 DNA reads as TGTGCCAGCAGCTTAGATACAGGGGGCCAGCCCCAGCATTTT. This chain links TRBV11-2 with TRBJ1-5, with 9 bases aligning to TRBD1. Germline V gene sequence: CDR1 SGHAT, CDR2 FQNNGV. V shed 0 bases, J shed 7 bases, and the junction held 1 base outside the gene matches. The CDR3 has 14 amino acids.

In its sample, this clonotype was seen many times. The gene calls are TRBV13 and TRBJ2-7; TRBD2 agrees at 11 bases. Unmatched junction bases numbered 7, after V lost 5 bases and J lost 4 bases. Germline V CDR1 and CDR2: PRHDT, FYEKMQ (reference sequence). The CDR3 length is 15 residues. DNA for the CDR3: TGTGCCAGCAGCCTGCGACTAGCGGGACTGTACGAGCAGTACTTC. It yields the protein CASSLRLAGLYEQYF.

The sample holds one count of this clonotype. The CDR3 sequence: CASSGATGGNYEQYF. CDR3 DNA: TGTGCCAGCAGCGGAGCAACAGGGGGAAACTACGAGCAGTACTTC. V and J are TRBV7-9 and TRBJ2-7; 8 nucleotides match TRBD1. Losses at the gene ends were 5 bases for V and 3 bases for J; bases not matched to a gene: 9. Per the germline V gene, CDR1 is SEHNR and CDR2 is FQNEAQ (reference sequence). The length of the CDR3 is 15 residues.

This clonotype has ten or more counts. The CDR3 coding sequence is TGTGCCAGCAGTGAAGAGGGGGCTGGGGCCAACGTCCTGACTTTC. This sequence encodes CASSEEGAGANVLTF. V gene TRBV6-1 combines with J gene TRBJ2-6, with a weak D call TRBD1 (6 bases). The CDR3 totals 15 residues. The V end lost 1 base, the J end lost 2 bases, and 6 bases lay between the germline ends. Germline values: CDR1 MNHNS, CDR2 SASEGT.

Many counts were recorded for this clonotype. J is TRBJ1-1 and V is TRBV3-1; 10 positions match TRBD1. The germline V gene encodes CDR1 LGHDT and CDR2 YNNKEL (reference sequence). J lost 11 bases, V lost 5 bases, and 11 bases had no gene match. This CDR3 has 14 amino acids. CDR3 protein: CASSSKTGGKLAFF. DNA of the CDR3: TGTGCCAGCAGCTCTAAGACAGGGGGCAAGCTGGCTTTCTTT. Looking up the rest from reference TRBV3-1 and TRBJ1-1 gives the full variable domain: DTAVSQTPKYLVTQMGNDKSIKCEQNLGHDTMYWYKQDSKKFLKIMFSYNNKELIINETVPNRFSPKSPDKAHLNLHINSLELGDSAVYFCASSSKTGGKLAFFGQGTRLTVV.

Concerning this clonotype itself: One base away lies a much larger clone, so this may be a sequencing read error. The rearrangement links TRBV3-1 to TRBJ1-3; no firm D call. The germline V gene encodes CDR1 LGHDT and CDR2 YNNKEL (reference sequence). The CDR3 is made up of 15 amino acids. The CDR3 region has the DNA TGTGCCAGCAGCCAAGATCGCAGCTCTGGAAGCACCATATATTTT. This sequence encodes CASSQDRSSGSTIYF.

The chain is built from TRBV27 and TRBJ1-5; D not resolved. Trimming removed 8 bases at V and 1 base at J, with 9 bases between. The CDR3 runs to 13 residues. CDR1 is MNHEY, CDR2 SMNVEV, per germline (reference sequence). In DNA, the CDR3 is TGTGCCAGCGGGCGACTGAGCAATCAGCCCCAGCATTTT. As protein: CASGRLSNQPQHF.

Ten or more counts support this clonotype. One end of the junction varies from germline; a read error may be responsible. The chain recombines TRBV7-7 with TRBJ2-3; 7 bases are shared with TRBD2. The CDR3 has 15 amino acids. CDR1 and CDR2 (germline): SSHAT, FNYEAQ (reference sequence). The CDR3 DNA reads as TGTGCTAGCAGCCTCAGCGGGGCAGTCACAGATACGCAGTATTTT. As protein: CASSLSGAVTDTQYF.

This clonotype was seen at least ten times. V gene TRBV18 combines with J gene TRBJ1-4; D is unresolved. Germline CDR1 reads KGHSH; CDR2 reads LQKENI. Trimming took off 2 bases at V and 8 bases at J, with 6 bases between the two ends. CDR3 length: 12 amino acids. The CDR3, as DNA: TGTGCCAGCTCACCATCTCGGGAAAAACTGTTTTTT. Its translation: CASSPSREKLFF.

This clonotype occurred many times. The chain recombines TRBV15 with TRBJ2-1; 7 nucleotides match TRBD1. The CDR3 contains 13 residues. Per germline, CDR1 LNHNV and CDR2 YYDKDF (reference sequence). V lost 0 bases to trimming and J lost 11 bases; unmatched junction nucleotides: 4. CDR3 bases: TGTGCCACCAGCAGAGATCAGGGGGTGCAGCAGTTCTTC. Amino acid sequence: CATSRDQGVQQFF.